This TCR beta chain was profiled in a study of blood T cell repertoires in COVID-19. About the study: There were acute and convalescent COVID-19 samples, and they came from the United States, Italy and Spain. Sample material is recorded as cDNA or gDNA derived from T cells, B-cell-depleted T cells, or PBMCs.

Trimming at V came to 4 bases and at J to 5 bases, leaving 16 bases not matched to a gene. The CDR3 loop spans 17 amino acids. Germline V CDR1 and CDR2: KGHSH, LQKENI. In the original workflow: Nucleated cell number was recorded as an estimate derived from reference gene primer amplification. Only in-frame clones appear in the TCRdb table, and some are missing; sequencing was by immunoSEQ multiplex PCR. Clone size and V and J calls were adopted from that table, with D and trimming inferred from the DNA. The data show under 350,000 clones, around 86% seen once. The TCR sequence derives from a human donor in a cohort sampled during active COVID-19. The gene calls are TRBV18 and TRBJ2-7; 8 nucleotides agree with TRBD1. The sequenced sample was peripheral blood. CDR3 sequence (DNA): TGTGCCAGCTCACTATCTACTCCCGGGACAGGTCCCCACGAGCAGTACTTC. It yields the protein CASSLSTPGTGPHEQYF.